This T cell receptor (beta chain) was recovered during a study of cytomegalovirus exposure and HLA in healthy donors (dated by TCRdb to about 2017). With respect to the entire study: An earlier analysis of some 550 of the donors reported 250 to 350 Gb of sequence data and 117 million unique TCR beta sequences from roughly 180 million T cells. Using immunosequencing, the study profiled T cell repertoires from 666 subjects and related those repertoires to cytomegalovirus serostatus. In an earlier analysis of 500 to 650 of the donors, high-throughput TCR beta sequencing was used to judge whether each TCR beta V gene segment behaved as functional or pseudogenic. The study aimed to test whether signatures of past pathogen exposure could be identified by cataloging public T cell receptors. A later analysis re-analyzed previously published TCR beta repertoires from approximately 670 donors and added high-resolution HLA genotyping to study TCR occurrence patterns. Every repertoire in the discovery cohort had been generated on one and the same sequencing platform. Roughly 300 gigabases of sequencing data and around 80 million unique TCR sequences made up an early release that covered approximately 620 HLA-typed donors. Besides the first cohort of 500 to 700 subjects, a separate validation cohort made up of roughly 130 different subjects was used. Among the roughly 390 genotyped donors, roughly 80% belonged to the genetic ancestry cluster associated with self-reported Caucasian donors. HLA typing included class I and class II loci at four-digit resolution. Four or five DR-DQ haplotypes were treated as single units for association and clustering because of strong linkage in the cohort. To predict cytomegalovirus infection status, the study brought together high-throughput TCR immunosequencing, statistical association of individual TCRs with disease status, and machine learning. Genome-wide SNP genotypes for about 60% of the roughly 700 donors were used in a later genetic analysis, which treated that subset as a discovery cohort. Rather than using new phenotypic data, the later analysis identified candidate immune exposures from TCR beta sequences and from how often those sequences occurred across donors. Alongside the repertoire data, information on donor age, sex, ethnicity and CMV serostatus was compiled. The number of typed donors differed by locus: about 620-640 for A, B, C, DRB1 and DQB1; about 520 for DQA1; 606 for DPA1; and about 470 for DPB1. Across approximately 420 genotyped donors of the cohort, an average of approximately 240,000 unique TCR beta nucleotide sequences per donor were sequenced, and 15% to 20% of those sequences were non-productive.

From the cysteine up to the phenylalanine, the CDR3 has a length of 19 residues. Only the CDR3 part of the read is kept: 57 bases, read in frame from the first base. CDR1 and CDR2 (MGHRA, YSYEKL) derive from the germline V gene. The germline V and J ends show losses of 0 bases and 1 base respectively, and no gene match explains 10 bases of the junction. Remarks on this clone: Its antigen remains undetermined. No much larger clone exists at a distance of one base, and base qualities are not known.

Libraries were built with the immunoSEQ multiplex PCR assay. The multiplex PCR relied on a mix of 60 forward primers for TCR Vbeta segments and 13 reverse primers for TCR Jbeta segments. A multiplex PCR assay on genomic DNA amplified the CDR3 region of rearranged TCR beta genes. The Illumina HiSeq System was used to sequence the amplified TCR beta libraries as 87-base-pair reads. As for the authors' bioinformatics: A later analysis tallied roughly 78 million unique TCR beta chains across the 666 repertoires, and around 9.9 million of those chains were shared by two or more donors. A nearest-neighbor algorithm error-corrected the raw reads and collapsed the reads into unique sequences, merging closely related sequences to remove PCR and sequencing errors. Alignment of CDR3 sequences to IMGT reference sequences was used to assign V, D and J gene segments. For a sequence to be retained, a match of at least six nucleotides was required to both a V gene segment and a J gene segment. Rearrangements were called productive when the CDR3 lacked stop codons and stayed in frame with V and J; all others were non-productive. CDR3 was defined by IMGT convention, running from the second conserved V-encoded cysteine to the conserved J-encoded phenylalanine. The earlier analysis of about 560 of the donors excluded any sequence lacking an unambiguous match to a single V gene segment. In an earlier analysis of around 590 of the donors, a V segment was called functional when productive rearrangements were above 56.7%, and segregating when the standard deviation between donors exceeded 5%. To diagnose cytomegalovirus status from the catalog of TCR beta chain sequences, a statistical classification framework was built. In a later analysis, V and J genes were assigned by comparing TCR nucleotide sequences against IMGT/GENE-DB human TR gene sequences. The TCRdist pipeline was used in a later analysis to assign CDR3 sequences and most-parsimonious VDJ recombination scenarios. In a later analysis, each TCR beta chain was defined by its CDR3 amino acid sequence together with its V-gene family, and reads without a unique V-gene family were excluded. A later analysis removed over 500 highly shared, low-generation-probability nucleotide sequences to deal with suspected cross-contamination and a sequencing artifact. In a later analysis, a clonal expansion index was calculated for each public chain from normalized within-repertoire ranks of inferred template counts. Generation probabilities in a later analysis came from a VDJ recombination model fitted to out-of-frame rearrangements, and those results were checked against IGoR. In a later analysis, hypergeometric tests were used to score TCR-TCR, TCR-HLA and TCR-CMV co-occurrence, with a repertoire-size bias correction applied to TCR pairs. False discovery rates were estimated in a later analysis by permuting HLA or CMV assignments 20 times. In a later analysis, co-occurring TCRs were grouped using DBSCAN, and TCRdist sequence similarity was added for clustering within HLA-allele-positive subsets. Repertoires with fewer than 30,000 or more than 120,000 public chains were left out of co-occurrence clustering, as were four to six repertoires with anomalous nucleotide sharing. Imported from immuneACCESS, the table was reduced by TCRdb to in-frame sequences with V and J called. These copies leave out some clones; in studies compared against another copy, an unresolved V gene accounts for under half, and the cause of the remainder is not known. V, J and clone size reflect that table, while D and trimming were determined from the DNA. The sample includes about 100,000 clones, with roughly 70% observed a single time. In total, the top ten clones hold around 9.3% of the sample.

In total, 630 or so healthy bone marrow donors made up the cohort. Cohort members were all nominally healthy when sampled, although unrecorded immune exposures were likely present. The donor tested CMV seronegative, placing the donor among the 350 to 400 seronegative members of the cohort. Every donor gave a peripheral blood sample, and the peripheral blood mononuclear cells from that sample were used for TCR beta sequencing. The Qiagen DNeasy Blood Extraction Kit was used to extract genomic DNA from the blood cell samples. Findings and caveats that apply to the study as a whole: The authors suggested that the approach could potentially be generalized to other disease states and immunological phenotypes. In a later analysis, several top co-occurrence clusters were reported to appear linked to parvovirus B19, influenza, CMV and Epstein-Barr virus. The presence/absence analyses assumed that sequencing depth was roughly uniform across donors, and that assumption may not be true. While some public TCRs were present in many individuals, most TCR sequences turned up only very rarely across donors. In a later analysis, TCR association rates were found to vary across HLA loci, with the most associated TCRs seen for DRB1 alleles and the fewest for HLA-C alleles. Linkage disequilibrium might explain the correlated functional status among segregating V segments, but an unknown experimental factor could not be ruled out. Because HLA typing was unavailable for some donors at each locus, only the typed subset was used in association tests. The study listed approximately 150 TCR beta chains as associated with cytomegalovirus. V-gene and J-gene trimming of TCR beta chains was associated with a missense DCLRE1C variant in a later genetic analysis, and the association was replicated in an independent cohort. Some 16 rarely observed V segments, including chromosome 9 orphons, were excluded from the earlier analysis of several hundred of the donors because counts were too low. A later analysis found that most CMV-associated TCR beta chains appeared HLA-restricted, with HLA associations seemingly driven largely by CMV exposure. Immune exposure information for the cohort was limited to CMV serostatus. A cluster of highly shared sequence variants was judged likely to be a technical artifact of the sequencing pipeline. In a later analysis, 16,951 TCR beta sequences were associated with specific HLA alleles at a false discovery rate of 0.05. According to a later genetic analysis, donors in an Asian-associated ancestry cluster had fewer N-insertions in productive TCRs than the approximately 670-donor mean. Only TCR beta chains were sequenced in this cohort, and the absence of alpha or paired-chain data limited detectable features. Because the 87-base-pair reads could not distinguish some IMGT-functional V segments, including TRBV6-2 and TRBV6-3, those segments were excluded. A few of the identified cytomegalovirus-associated TCR beta chains were confirmed in vitro to be specific for cytomegalovirus antigens. The classifier was reported to diagnose cytomegalovirus status with high specificity and sensitivity in both the original cohort and the validation cohort. A later analysis found that HLA-associated TCR beta chains were more clonally expanded and had lower generation probabilities than equally common non-associated chains. When HLA alleles, especially DR and DQ, strongly co-occurred, attributing TCR associations to individual alleles was difficult. A further reported finding was that TCR beta sequences accurately predicted the HLA-A and HLA-B alleles for most subjects in the first cohort. In an earlier analysis of some 500 of the donors, most TCR beta V segments were observed in productive rearrangements about 90% or about 30% of the time, broadly matching IMGT annotations.

The sequencing sample was made of PBMCs. Recombination joined TRBV4-1 with TRBJ2-3; 10 bases in the middle match TRBD2. The clonotype was recovered from a man between 50 and 59 years old in good health and CMV-seronegative. The CDR3 loop reads CASSQELAGATPRTDTQYF. The DNA reads TGCGCCAGCAGCCAAGAGCTAGCGGGAGCGACCCCCCGCACAGATACGCAGTATTTT.